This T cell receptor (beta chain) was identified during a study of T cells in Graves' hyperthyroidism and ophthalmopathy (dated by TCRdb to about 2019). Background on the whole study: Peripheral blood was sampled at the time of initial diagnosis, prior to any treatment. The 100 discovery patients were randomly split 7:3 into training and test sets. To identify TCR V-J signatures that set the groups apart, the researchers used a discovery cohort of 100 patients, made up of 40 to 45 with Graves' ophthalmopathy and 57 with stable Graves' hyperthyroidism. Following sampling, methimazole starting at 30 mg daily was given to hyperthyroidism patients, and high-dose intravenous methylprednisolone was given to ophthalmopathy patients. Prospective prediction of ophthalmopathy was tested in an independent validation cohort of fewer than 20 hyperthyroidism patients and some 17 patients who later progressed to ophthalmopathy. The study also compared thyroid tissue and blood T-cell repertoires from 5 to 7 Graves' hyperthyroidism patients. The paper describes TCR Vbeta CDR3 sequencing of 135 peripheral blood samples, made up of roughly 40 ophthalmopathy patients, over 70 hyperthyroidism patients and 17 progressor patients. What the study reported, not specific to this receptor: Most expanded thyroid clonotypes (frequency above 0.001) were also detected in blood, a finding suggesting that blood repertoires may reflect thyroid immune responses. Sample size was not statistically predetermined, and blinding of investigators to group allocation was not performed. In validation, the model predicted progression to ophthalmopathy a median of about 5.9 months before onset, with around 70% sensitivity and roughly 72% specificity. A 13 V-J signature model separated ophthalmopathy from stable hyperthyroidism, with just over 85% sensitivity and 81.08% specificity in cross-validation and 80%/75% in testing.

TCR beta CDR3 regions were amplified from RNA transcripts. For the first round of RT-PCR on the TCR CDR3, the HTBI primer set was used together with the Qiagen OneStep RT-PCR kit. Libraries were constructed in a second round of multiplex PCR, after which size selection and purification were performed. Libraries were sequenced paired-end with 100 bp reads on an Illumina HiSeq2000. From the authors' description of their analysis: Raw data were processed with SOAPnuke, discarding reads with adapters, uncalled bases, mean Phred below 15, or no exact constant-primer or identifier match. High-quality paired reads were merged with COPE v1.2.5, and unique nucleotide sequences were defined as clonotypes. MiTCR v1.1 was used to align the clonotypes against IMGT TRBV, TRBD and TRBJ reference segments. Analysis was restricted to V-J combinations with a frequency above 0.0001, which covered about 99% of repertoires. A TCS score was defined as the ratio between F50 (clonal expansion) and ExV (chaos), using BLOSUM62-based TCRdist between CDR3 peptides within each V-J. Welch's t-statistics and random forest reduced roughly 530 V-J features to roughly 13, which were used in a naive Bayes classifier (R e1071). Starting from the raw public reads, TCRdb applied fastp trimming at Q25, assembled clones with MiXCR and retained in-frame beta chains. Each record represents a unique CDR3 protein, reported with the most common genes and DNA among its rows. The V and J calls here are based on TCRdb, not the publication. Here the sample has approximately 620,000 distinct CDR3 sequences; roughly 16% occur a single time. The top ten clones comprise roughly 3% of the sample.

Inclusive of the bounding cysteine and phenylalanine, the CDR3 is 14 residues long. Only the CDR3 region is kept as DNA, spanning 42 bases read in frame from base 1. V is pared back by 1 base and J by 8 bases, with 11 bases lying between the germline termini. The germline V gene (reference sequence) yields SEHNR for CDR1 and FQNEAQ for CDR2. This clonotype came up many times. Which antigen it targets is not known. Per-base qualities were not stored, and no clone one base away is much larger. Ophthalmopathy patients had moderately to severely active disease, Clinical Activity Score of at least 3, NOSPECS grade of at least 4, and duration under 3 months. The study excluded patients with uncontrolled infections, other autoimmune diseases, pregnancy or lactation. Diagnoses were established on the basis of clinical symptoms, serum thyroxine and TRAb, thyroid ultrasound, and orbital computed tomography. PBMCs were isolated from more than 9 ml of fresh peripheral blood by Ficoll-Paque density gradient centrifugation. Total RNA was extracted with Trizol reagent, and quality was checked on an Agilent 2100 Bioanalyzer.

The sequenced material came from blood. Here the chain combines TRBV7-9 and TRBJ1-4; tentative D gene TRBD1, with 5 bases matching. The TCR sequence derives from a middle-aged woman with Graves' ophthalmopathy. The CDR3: CASSLDGGVEKLFF. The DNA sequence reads TGTGCCAGCAGCTTAGACGGGGGGGTCGAAAAACTGTTTTTT.